The present TCR beta chain was sequenced within a study of blood T cell repertoires in COVID-19. Looking at the study overall: Donors in the United States, Italy and Spain gave samples during acute or convalescent COVID-19. PBMCs, B-cell-depleted T cells, or T cells were the source of the cDNA or gDNA that made up the material.

V lost 4 bases and J 1 base, leaving 14 bases between the germline ends. Germline CDR1 and CDR2: SGHRS and YFSETQ. CDR3 length equals 15 residues. Seattle participants joined during active infection and were tracked over time. As originally analysed: Amplifying reference gene primers gave estimates of nucleated cell counts. The method was immunoSEQ multiplex PCR; TCRdb's version includes in-frame clones alone and lacks a portion of them. V, J and clone size are taken as reported in that table, and D and trimming were inferred from the DNA itself. The sample lists approximately 500,000 clones, roughly 91% occurring once.

The sequence derives from a woman between 45 and 60 years old with COVID-19, enrolled during active disease. The chain uses TRBV5-1 and TRBJ1-1, with D unresolved. Material for sequencing was peripheral blood. The CDR3 DNA reads TGCGCCAGCAGCCTTGGCGGGGTGAGGAACACTGAAGCTTTCTTT. Its translation is CASSLGGVRNTEAFF.